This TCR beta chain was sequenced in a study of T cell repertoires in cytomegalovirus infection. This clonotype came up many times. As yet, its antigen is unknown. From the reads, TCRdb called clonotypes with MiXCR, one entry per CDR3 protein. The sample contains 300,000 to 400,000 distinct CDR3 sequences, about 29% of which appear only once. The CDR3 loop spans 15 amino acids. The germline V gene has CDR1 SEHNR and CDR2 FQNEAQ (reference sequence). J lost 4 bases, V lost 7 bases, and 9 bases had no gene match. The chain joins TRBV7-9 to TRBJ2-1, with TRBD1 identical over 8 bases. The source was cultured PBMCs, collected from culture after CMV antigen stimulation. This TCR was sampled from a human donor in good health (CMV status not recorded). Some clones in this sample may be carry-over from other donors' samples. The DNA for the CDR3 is TGTGCCAGCACATCCACAGGGGGATCGTACAATGAGCAGTTCTTC. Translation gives CASTSTGGSYNEQFF.